This entry lists 5 T cell receptor beta chains sequenced from one sample in a study of T cell responses to AZD1222 COVID-19 vaccine. Generated by immunoSEQ multiplex PCR, the TCRdb table keeps only in-frame clones and is missing some. The sample includes some 160,000 clones, 85% to 95% seen only once; the top ten take 0.9%. The material was peripheral blood, obtained on day 0 of AZD1222 vaccination. These receptors all stem from an adult in good health.

The chain has TRBV7-2 and TRBJ2-7, with 11 positions matching TRBD1. The CDR3 length is 15 residues. Germline V gene sequence: CDR1 SGHTA, CDR2 FQGNSA. V dropped 2 bases and J dropped 6; count of bases not matched to a gene: 6. The CDR3 protein is CASSLTGQGVVEQYF. The DNA of the CDR3 is TGTGCCAGCAGCTTAACGGGACAGGGGGTTGTCGAGCAGTACTTC.

The count of this clone is one. The chain couples TRBV18 to TRBJ1-1; D may be TRBD1 (5 bases). V was shortened by 3 bases and J by 1 base, with 15 bases between the two germline ends. There are 16 residues in the CDR3. Germline V gene sequence: CDR1 KGHSH, CDR2 LQKENI. The CDR3 sequence is CASSPKRGSWNTEAFF. The CDR3 DNA is TGTGCCAGCTCACCGAAGAGGGGTTCGTGGAACACTGAAGCTTTCTTT.

The gene calls are TRBV4-2 and TRBJ2-5; TRBD2 matches 11 bases. The CDR3 is made up of 16 amino acids. J gave up 2 bases and V 1 base, and 3 bases lay outside the gene matches. Germline CDR1 and CDR2: LGHNA and YNFKEQ. CDR3 residues: CASSQGLAGGQETQYF. The CDR3 DNA reads TGTGCCAGCAGCCAAGGGCTAGCGGGGGGTCAAGAGACCCAGTACTTC.

This clone was found once. The chain couples TRBV28 to TRBJ1-1, with no clear D. The CDR3 covers 13 residues. V dropped 10 bases and J dropped 6 bases, with 18 bases sitting between them. In germline, CDR1 is MDHEN, CDR2 SYDVKM. Written as DNA, the CDR3 is TGTGCCACCAGAACCCTTATAACCCCTGAAGCTTTCTTT. As protein: CATRTLITPEAFF.

The chain couples TRBV2 to TRBJ2-5, with 7 bases that match TRBD2. The CDR3 covers 15 residues. Germline V CDR1 and CDR2: SNHLY, FYNNEI. V dropped 4 bases and J dropped 5; count of bases not matched to a gene: 10. The CDR3 protein is CASSASGPPEETQYF. For the CDR3, the DNA is TGTGCCAGCAGTGCTAGCGGCCCCCCGGAGGAGACCCAGTACTTC.